This is a list of T cell receptor beta chains from one sample in a study of tumor and adjacent non-tumor tissue in lung cancer. TCRdb reprocessed the multiplex PCR reads via MiXCR and lists one record per CDR3 protein. The sample has some 100,000 distinct CDR3 sequences; about 60% are singletons. The specimen sequenced was distant non-tumor lung tissue. The receptors were gathered from a man under 40 with non-small cell lung cancer. Each CDR3 is given with its conserved first and last residue.

TRBV11-2	TRBJ1-5	CASSLGDKQSQHF
TRBV6-2/TRBV6-3	TRBJ2-2	CASSSYRGQSTGELFF
TRBV29-1	TRBJ2-3	CSVHTDTQYF
TRBV5-6	TRBJ2-1	CASSLALGIEQFF
TRBV12-3/TRBV12-4	TRBJ2-5	CANSSSRTQYF
TRBV6-9	TRBJ2-3	CASSCTIAGVQFTQYF
TRBV4-3	TRBJ1-1	CASSPRPGINTEGFF
TRBV12-3/TRBV12-4	TRBJ1-1	CASWFSGVNTEAFF
TRBV5-5	TRBJ2-1	CASSRTGTRDHSGQFF
TRBV4-1	TRBJ1-1	CASSQDVGGGTEAFF
TRBV20-1	TRBJ2-7	CSVRVTAGRPDEQYF
TRBV6-1	TRBJ2-7	CASRRPGRGAYEQYF
TRBV5-4	TRBJ2-1	CASSLVPLGGPGNEQFF
TRBV20-1	TRBJ2-5	CSARDPRGPPGAHDF
TRBV20-1	TRBJ2-6	CSARHGGAGANVLTF
TRBV11-2	TRBJ1-1	CASSSTGNTEAVF
TRBV11-2	TRBJ2-5	CASSLIRGEAQYF
TRBV6-1	TRBJ2-3	CASSPSDTQYF
TRBV20-1	-	CSTRDVLAYSNQPQYF
TRBV11-1	TRBJ2-4	CASSTGWLHYIQYF
TRBV11-2	TRBJ2-2	CASSFATGLAGPRTGELFF
TRBV20-1	TRBJ2-2	CSASPRDRGTGELFF
TRBV6-5	TRBJ2-7	CASRVNSYEQYF
TRBV7-9	TRBJ1-1	CASSFGQGNTEAFF
TRBV5-6	TRBJ1-1	CASSLGTSPNTEAFF
TRBV6-5	TRBJ1-6	CASNYASSGNNPPLHF
TRBV11-2	TRBJ2-1	CASSFYPETRTGGQDEQFF
TRBV11-2	TRBJ2-3	CASSFAGIETQCF
TRBV12-3/TRBV12-4	TRBJ1-6	CASSFDPSSYNSPLHF
TRBV12-3/TRBV12-4	TRBJ2-2	CASGLGQEVTGELFF
TRBV7-9	TRBJ1-3	CTSSNGGTSSGNTIYF
TRBV11-2	TRBJ2-1	CASSLGAIFAGAGLNEQFF
TRBV11-2	TRBJ1-1	CGSSLAADMNTEAFF
TRBV6-5	TRBJ2-3	CASSPVRSSDTQYF
TRBV29-1	TRBJ1-1	CSVGGMTSTEAFF
TRBV11-2	TRBJ2-1	CASSLGPGGAYEQFF
TRBV12-3/TRBV12-4	TRBJ2-4	CASSGAAKNIQYF
TRBV20-1	TRBJ1-2	CSAKDPSRGTYGHTF
TRBV7-9	TRBJ1-1	CASRQGDTEAFF
TRBV20-1	TRBJ2-1	CIAKHNEQFF
TRBV6-1	TRBJ2-7	CASNARVYEQYF
TRBV5-1	TRBJ2-1	CASSLEAGEGNEQFF
TRBV24-1	TRBJ2-1	CATSDVDRYNEQFF
TRBV29-1	TRBJ1-1	CSIEFANMNTEAFF
TRBV11-3	TRBJ1-1	CASSPRGDSEASF
TRBV11-1	TRBJ2-2	CATRGANTGELFF
TRBV20-1	TRBJ1-5	CSARHNRGNQPQHF
TRBV5-4	TRBJ2-2	CASSPGTSGTGELVF
TRBV7-8	TRBJ1-1	CASSLVGDAEAFF
TRBV5-1	TRBJ2-1	CARSLGGSYNEQFF
TRBV11-2	TRBJ2-7	CACSLGPLKEQYF
TRBV10-2	TRBJ2-1	CASREKGVAGGSEQLF
TRBV6-5	TRBJ1-5	CASSYGGGQPQHF